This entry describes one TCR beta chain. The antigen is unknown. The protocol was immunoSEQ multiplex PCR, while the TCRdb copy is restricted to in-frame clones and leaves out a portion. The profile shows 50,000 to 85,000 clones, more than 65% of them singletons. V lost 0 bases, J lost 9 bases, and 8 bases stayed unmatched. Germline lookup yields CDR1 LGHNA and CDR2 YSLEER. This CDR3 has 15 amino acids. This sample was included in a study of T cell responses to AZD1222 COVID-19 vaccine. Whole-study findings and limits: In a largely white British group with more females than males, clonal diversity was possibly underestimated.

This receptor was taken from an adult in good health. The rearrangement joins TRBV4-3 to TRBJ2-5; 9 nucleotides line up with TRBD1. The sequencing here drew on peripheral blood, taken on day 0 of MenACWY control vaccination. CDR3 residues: CASSQEDRGASPQYF. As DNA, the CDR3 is TGCGCCAGCAGCCAAGAAGACAGGGGGGCCTCCCCCCAGTACTTC.